This TCR beta chain comes out of a study of blood T cell repertoires in COVID-19. Study as a whole: Nucleic acid was either cDNA or gDNA, and it came from T cells, B-cell-depleted T cells, or PBMCs.

This clone was seen once. Germline lookup yields CDR1 MNHEY and CDR2 SVGEGT. V lost 6 bases and J lost 2, with 24 bases in between. This CDR3 contains 18 residues. In the original workflow: Amplification of reference gene primers provided the estimated nucleated cell counts. Method: immunoSEQ multiplex PCR; TCRdb's copy keeps in-frame clones and lacks some. The V and J calls and the clone size are those of that table, but D and trimming were determined from the DNA. The repertoire holds about 130,000 clones, with approximately 85% as singletons. Source material: peripheral blood. The sequence derives from a woman aged 80 or over with acute or convalescent COVID-19. The chain links TRBV6-2 or TRBV6-3 to TRBJ2-3; no clear D. The CDR3 nucleotides are TGTGCCAGCAGCTCTATCGCATACGAACTTCTCGTCACAGATACGCAGTATTTT. Encoded protein: CASSSIAYELLVTDTQYF.